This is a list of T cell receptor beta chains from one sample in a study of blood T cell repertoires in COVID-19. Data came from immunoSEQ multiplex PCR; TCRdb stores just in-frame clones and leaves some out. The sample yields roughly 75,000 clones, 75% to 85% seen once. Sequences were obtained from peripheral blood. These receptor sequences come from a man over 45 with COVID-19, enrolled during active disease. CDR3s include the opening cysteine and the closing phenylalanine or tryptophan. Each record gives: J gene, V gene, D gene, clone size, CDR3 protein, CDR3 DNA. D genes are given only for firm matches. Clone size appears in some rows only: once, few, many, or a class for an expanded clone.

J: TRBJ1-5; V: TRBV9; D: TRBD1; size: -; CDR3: CASSVEGQPNQPQHF; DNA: TGTGCCAGCAGCGTAGAGGGACAGCCTAATCAGCCCCAGCATTTT
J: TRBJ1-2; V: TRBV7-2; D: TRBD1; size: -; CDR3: CASSPRPTGRNYGYTF; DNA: TGTGCCAGCAGCCCAAGACCGACAGGGAGGAACTATGGCTACACCTTC
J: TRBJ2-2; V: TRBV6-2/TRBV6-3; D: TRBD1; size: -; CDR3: CAGSARTGYTGELFF; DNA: TGTGCCGGCAGTGCGCGGACAGGTTACACCGGGGAGCTGTTTTTT
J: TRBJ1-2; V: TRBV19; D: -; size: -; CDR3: CATRQVPTNYGYTF; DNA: TGTGCCACTCGACAGGTCCCTACTAACTATGGCTACACCTTC
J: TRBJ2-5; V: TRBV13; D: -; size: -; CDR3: CASSFQQETQYF; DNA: TGTGCCAGCAGCTTCCAGCAAGAGACCCAGTACTTC
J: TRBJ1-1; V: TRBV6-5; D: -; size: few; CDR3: CASSTVGAPTEAFF; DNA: TGTGCCAGCAGCACCGTGGGGGCGCCCACTGAAGCTTTCTTT
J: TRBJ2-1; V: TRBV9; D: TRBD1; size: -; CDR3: CASSVSPVQQGASYNEQFF; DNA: TGTGCCAGCAGCGTAAGTCCCGTACAACAGGGGGCATCGTACAATGAGCAGTTCTTC
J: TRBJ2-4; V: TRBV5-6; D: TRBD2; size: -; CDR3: CASSFYLPGRSVQYF; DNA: TGTGCCAGCAGCTTCTACCTCCCCGGGAGGTCCGTTCAGTACTTC
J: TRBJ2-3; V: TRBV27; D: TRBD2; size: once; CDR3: CASSGTSGRTDTQYF; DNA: TGTGCCAGCAGTGGGACTAGCGGGAGAACAGATACGCAGTATTTT
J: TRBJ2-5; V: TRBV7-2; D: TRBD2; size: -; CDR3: CASSRTSGPGKETQYF; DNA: TGTGCCAGCAGCCGGACTAGCGGGCCCGGGAAAGAGACCCAGTACTTC
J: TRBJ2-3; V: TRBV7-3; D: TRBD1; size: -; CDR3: CASSPTGADTQYF; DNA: TGTGCCAGCAGCCCCACAGGGGCAGATACGCAGTATTTT
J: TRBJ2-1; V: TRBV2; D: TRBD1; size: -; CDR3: CASRERQGKQFF; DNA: TGTGCCAGCAGGGAAAGACAGGGGAAGCAGTTCTTC
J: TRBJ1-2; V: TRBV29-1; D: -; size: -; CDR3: CSVDRDIYGYTF; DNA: TGCAGCGTTGACCGGGACATCTATGGCTACACCTTC
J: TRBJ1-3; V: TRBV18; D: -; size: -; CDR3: CASSPSRDTIYF; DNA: TGTGCCAGCTCACCAAGCCGGGACACCATATATTTT
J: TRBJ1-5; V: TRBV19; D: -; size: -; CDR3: CASSHNQGNGNQPQHF; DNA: TGTGCCAGTAGTCATAACCAGGGGAACGGCAATCAGCCCCAGCATTTT
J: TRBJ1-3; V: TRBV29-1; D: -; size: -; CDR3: CSVEGGGGNTIYF; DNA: TGCAGCGTTGAGGGAGGAGGTGGAAACACCATATATTTT
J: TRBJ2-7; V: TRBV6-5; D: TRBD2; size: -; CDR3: CASSLTSGPYEQYF; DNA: TGTGCCAGCAGTTTAACTAGCGGACCTTACGAGCAGTACTTC
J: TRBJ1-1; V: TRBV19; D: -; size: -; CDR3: CASSRRGSPNTEAFF; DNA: TGTGCCAGTAGCCGGCGTGGGAGCCCGAACACTGAAGCTTTCTTT
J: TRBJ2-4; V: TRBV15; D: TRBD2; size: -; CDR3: CATSRSPGGRGPIQYF; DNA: TGTGCCACCAGCAGATCCCCGGGGGGGAGGGGCCCCATTCAGTACTTC
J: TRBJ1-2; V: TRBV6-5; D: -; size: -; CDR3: CASSLGRQKGGGYTF; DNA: TGTGCCAGCAGTTTGGGGCGGCAGAAGGGAGGTGGCTACACCTTC
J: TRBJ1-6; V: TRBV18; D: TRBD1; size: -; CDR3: CASPQGGDYSPLHF; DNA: TGTGCCAGCCCCCAGGGGGGCGATTATTCACCCCTCCACTTT
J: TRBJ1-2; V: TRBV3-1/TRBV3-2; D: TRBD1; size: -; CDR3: CASRITGVVGGYTF; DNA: TGTGCCAGCCGAATCACAGGGGTAGTTGGCGGCTACACCTTC
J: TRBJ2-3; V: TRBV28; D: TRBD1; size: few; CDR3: CASRPRGSTDTQYF; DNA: TGTGCCAGCAGACCCAGGGGGAGCACAGATACGCAGTATTTT
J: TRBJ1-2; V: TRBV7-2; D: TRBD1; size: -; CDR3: CASSSQGIYGYTF; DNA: TGTGCCAGCAGCTCACAGGGGATCTATGGCTACACCTTC
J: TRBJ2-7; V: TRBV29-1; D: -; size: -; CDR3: CSIVLLTRTYEQYF; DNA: TGCAGCATTGTTTTATTGACTAGAACCTACGAGCAGTACTTC
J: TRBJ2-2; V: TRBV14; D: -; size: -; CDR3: CASSQTVRGTNTGELFF; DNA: TGTGCCAGCAGCCAGACGGTCCGGGGGACGAACACCGGGGAGCTGTTTTTT
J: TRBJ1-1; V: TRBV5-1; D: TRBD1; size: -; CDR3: CASSYSGTGGTEAFF; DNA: TGCGCCAGCAGCTACTCTGGGACAGGGGGCACTGAAGCTTTCTTT
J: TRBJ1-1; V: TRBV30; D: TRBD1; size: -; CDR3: CAWSGRQGNTEAFF; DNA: TGTGCCTGGAGTGGCCGACAGGGTAACACTGAAGCTTTCTTT
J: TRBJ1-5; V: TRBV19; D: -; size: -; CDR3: CASTPRGNNQPQHF; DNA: TGTGCCAGTACCCCCAGGGGTAACAATCAGCCCCAGCATTTT
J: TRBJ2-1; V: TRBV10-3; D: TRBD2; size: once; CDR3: CAIKPSLAGVDHEQFF; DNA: TGTGCCATCAAGCCTTCTCTAGCGGGAGTGGACCATGAGCAGTTCTTC